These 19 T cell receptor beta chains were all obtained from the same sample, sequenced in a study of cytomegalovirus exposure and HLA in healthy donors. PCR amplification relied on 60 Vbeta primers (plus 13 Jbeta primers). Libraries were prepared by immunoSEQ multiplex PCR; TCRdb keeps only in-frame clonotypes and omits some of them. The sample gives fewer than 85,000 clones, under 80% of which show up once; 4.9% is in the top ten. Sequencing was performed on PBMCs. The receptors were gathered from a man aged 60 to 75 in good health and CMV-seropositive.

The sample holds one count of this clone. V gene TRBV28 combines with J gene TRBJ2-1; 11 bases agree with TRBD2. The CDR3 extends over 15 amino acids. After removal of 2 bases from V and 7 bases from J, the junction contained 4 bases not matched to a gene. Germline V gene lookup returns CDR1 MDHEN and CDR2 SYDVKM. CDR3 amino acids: CASSLTSGGSNEQFF. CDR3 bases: TGTGCCAGCAGTTTAACTAGCGGGGGCTCTAATGAGCAGTTCTTC.

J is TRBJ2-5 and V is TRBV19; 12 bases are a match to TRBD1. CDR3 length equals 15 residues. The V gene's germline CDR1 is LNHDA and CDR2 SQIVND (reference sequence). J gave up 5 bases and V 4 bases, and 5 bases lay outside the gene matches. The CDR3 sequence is CASSRGTGGRETQYF. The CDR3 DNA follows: TGTGCCAGTAGTAGGGGGACAGGGGGCAGGGAGACCCAGTACTTC.

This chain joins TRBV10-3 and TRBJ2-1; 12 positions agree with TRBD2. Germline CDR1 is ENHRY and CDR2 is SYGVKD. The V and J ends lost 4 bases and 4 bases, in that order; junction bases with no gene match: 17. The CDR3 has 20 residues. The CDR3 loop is CAISAASGRAETGQYNEQFF. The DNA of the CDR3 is TGTGCCATCAGTGCTGCTAGCGGGAGGGCCGAAACGGGACAATACAATGAGCAGTTCTTC.

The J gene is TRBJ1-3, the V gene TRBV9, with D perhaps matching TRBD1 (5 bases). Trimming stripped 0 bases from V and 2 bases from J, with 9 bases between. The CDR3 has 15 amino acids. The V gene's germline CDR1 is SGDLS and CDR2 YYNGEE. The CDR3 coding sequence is TGTGCCAGCAGCGTAGACGGGGGAGCTGGAAACACCATATATTTT. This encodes CASSVDGGAGNTIYF.

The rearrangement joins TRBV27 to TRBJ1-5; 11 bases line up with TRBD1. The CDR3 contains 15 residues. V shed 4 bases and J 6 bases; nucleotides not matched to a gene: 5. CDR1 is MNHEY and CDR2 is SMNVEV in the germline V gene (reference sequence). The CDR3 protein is CASSSGQGALQPQHF. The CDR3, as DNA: TGTGCCAGCAGTTCCGGACAGGGGGCTCTTCAGCCCCAGCATTTT.

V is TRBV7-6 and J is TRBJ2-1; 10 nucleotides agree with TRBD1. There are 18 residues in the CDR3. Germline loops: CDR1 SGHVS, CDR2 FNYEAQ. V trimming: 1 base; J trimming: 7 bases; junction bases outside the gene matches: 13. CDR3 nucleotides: TGTGCCAGCAGCTTAGTTGCAGGGCGGGACAGGGGTCTTAATGAGCAGTTCTTC. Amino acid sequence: CASSLVAGRDRGLNEQFF.

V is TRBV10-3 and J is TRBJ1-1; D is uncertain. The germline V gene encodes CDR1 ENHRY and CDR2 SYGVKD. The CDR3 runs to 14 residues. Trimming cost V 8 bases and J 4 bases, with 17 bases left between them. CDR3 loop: CAIGEPAQATEAFF. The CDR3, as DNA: TGTGCCATCGGGGAGCCCGCCCAGGCCACTGAAGCTTTCTTT.

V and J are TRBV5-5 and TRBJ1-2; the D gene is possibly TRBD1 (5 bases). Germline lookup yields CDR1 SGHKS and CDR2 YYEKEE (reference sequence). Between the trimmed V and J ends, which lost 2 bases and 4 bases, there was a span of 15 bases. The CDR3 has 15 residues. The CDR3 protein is CASSFGGQGGYGYTF. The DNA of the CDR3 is TGTGCCAGCAGCTTCGGAGGGCAGGGTGGCTATGGCTACACCTTC.

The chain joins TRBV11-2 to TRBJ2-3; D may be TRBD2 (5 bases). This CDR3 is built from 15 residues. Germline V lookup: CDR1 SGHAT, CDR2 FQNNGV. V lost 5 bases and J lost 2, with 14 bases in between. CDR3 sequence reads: CASSPRETDTDTQYF. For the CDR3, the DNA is TGTGCCAGCAGCCCACGGGAAACTGACACAGATACGCAGTATTTT.

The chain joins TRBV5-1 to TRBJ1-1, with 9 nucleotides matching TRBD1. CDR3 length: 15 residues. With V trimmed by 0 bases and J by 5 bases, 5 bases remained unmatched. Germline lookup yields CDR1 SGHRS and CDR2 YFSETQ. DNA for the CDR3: TGCGCCAGCAGCTTGGACAGGGGGCGAGGGACTGAAGCTTTCTTT. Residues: CASSLDRGRGTEAFF.

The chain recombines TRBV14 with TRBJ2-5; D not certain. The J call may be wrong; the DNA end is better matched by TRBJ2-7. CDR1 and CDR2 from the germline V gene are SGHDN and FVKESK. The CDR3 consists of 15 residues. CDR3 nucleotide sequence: TGTGCCAGCAGCCAAGACCCGCGACTCCCCTACGAGCAGTACTTC. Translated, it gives CASSQDPRLPYEQYF.

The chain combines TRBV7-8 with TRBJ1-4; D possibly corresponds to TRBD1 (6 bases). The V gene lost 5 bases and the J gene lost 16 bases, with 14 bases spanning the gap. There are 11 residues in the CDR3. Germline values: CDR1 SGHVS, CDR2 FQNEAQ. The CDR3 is CASSLGGHTFF. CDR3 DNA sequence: TGTGCCAGCAGCCTGGGGGGGCATACGTTTTTT.

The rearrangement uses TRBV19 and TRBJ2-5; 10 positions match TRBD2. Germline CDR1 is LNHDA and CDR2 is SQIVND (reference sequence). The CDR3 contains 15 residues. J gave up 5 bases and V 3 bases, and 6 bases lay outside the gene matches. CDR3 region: CASSIRLAGVETQYF. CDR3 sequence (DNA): TGTGCCAGTAGTATTAGGCTAGCGGGAGTGGAGACCCAGTACTTC.

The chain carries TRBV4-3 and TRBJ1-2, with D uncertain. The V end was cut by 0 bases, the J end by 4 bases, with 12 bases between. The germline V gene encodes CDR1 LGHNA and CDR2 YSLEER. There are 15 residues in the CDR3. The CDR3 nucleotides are TGCGCCAGCAGCCAAGATCAGAACCCTGGCTATGGCTACACCTTC. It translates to CASSQDQNPGYGYTF.

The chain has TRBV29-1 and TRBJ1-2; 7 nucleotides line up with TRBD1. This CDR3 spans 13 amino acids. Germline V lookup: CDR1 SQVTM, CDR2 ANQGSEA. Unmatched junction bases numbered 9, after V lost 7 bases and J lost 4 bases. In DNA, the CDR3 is TGCAGCGCCACCCAGGGGGACGGCTATGGCTACACCTTC. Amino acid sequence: CSATQGDGYGYTF.

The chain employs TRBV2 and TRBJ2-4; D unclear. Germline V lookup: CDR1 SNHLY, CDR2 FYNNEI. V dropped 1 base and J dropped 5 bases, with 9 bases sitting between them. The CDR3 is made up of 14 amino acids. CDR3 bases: TGTGCCAGCAGTGAAGTGCCAAGCCAAAACATTCAGTACTTC. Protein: CASSEVPSQNIQYF.

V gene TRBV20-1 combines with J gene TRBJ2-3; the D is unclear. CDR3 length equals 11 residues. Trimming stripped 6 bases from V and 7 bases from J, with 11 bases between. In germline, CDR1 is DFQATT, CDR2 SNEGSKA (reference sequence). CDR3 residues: CSARDWYTQYF. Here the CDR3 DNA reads TGCAGTGCACGCGACTGGTATACGCAGTATTTT.

The CDR3 bases are TGTGCCAGTAGTAGAGGCGGGGCGACAGATACGCAGTATTTT. Its protein product is CASSRGGATDTQYF. The V gene is TRBV19, the J gene TRBJ2-3; tentative D call: TRBD2 (6 bases). Deletions cut 4 bases from V and 3 bases from J, with 11 bases between. Germline-derived CDR1 and CDR2 are LNHDA and SQIVND (reference sequence). CDR3 size: 14 residues.

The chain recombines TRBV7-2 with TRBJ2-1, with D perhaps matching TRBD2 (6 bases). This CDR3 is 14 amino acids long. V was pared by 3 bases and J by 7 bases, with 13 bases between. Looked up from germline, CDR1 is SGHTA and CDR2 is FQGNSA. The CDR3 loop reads CASSFRRGENEQFF. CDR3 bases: TGTGCCAGCAGCTTTAGGAGGGGAGAAAATGAGCAGTTCTTC.